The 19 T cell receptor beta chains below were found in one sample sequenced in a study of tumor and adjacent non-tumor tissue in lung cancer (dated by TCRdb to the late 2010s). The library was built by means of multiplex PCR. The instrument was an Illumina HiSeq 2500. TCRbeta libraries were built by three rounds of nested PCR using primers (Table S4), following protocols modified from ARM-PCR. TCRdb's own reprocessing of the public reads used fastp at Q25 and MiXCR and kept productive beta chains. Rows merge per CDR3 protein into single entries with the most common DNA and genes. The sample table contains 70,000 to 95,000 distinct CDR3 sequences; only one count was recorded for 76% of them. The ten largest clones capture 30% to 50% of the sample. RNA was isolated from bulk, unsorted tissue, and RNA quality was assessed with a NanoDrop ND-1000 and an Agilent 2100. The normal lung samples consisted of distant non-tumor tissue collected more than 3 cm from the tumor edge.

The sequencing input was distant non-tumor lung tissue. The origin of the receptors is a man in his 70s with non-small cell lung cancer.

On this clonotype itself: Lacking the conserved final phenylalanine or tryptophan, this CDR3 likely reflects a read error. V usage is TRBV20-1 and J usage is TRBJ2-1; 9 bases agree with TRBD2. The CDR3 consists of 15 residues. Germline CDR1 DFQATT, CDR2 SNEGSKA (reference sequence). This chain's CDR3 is CSAPRGRAVPNEQFL. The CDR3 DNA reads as TGCAGTGCACCCCGCGGGAGGGCCGTCCCCAATGAACAGTTCTTA.

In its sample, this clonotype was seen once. The CDR3 bases are TGTGCCAGTAGCACTAGGGGGCTCTCCTACAATGAGCAGTTCTTC. Amino acids: CASSTRGLSYNEQFF. The genes are TRBV11-2 and TRBJ2-1, with TRBD1 matching over 7 bases. Germline V gives CDR1 SGHAT, CDR2 FQNNGV. Trimming took 9 bases from V and 0 from J; bases not matched to a gene: 8. This CDR3 has 15 amino acids.

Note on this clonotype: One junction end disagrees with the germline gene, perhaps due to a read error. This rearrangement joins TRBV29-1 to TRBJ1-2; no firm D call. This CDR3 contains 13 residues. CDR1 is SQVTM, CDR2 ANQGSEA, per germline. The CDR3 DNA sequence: TGCGGCGTTCCCCAGACGGGAACCTATGGCGACACCTTC. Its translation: CGVPQTGTYGDTF.

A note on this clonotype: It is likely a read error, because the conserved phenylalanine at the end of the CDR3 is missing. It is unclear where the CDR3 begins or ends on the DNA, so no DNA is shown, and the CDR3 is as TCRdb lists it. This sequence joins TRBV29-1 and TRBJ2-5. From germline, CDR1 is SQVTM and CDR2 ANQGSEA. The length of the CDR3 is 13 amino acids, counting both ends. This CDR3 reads CCVADMFQETQYL.

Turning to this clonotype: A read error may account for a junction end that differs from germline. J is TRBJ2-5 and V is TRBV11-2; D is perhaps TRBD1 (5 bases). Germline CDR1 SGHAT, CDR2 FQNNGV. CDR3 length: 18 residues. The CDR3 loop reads CASSLVWNSWGRQETQYF. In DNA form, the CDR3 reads TGTGCCAGCAGCTTAGTATGGAATAGCTGGGGCCGACAAGAGACACAGTACTTC.

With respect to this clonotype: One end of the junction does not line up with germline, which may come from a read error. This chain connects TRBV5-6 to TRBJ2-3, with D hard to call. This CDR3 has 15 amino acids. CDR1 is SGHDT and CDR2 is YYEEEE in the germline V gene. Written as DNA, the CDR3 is TGTGCCAACAGCTTGCCAGCGACTAGCACAGATACGCAGTATTTT. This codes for CANSLPATSTDTQYF.

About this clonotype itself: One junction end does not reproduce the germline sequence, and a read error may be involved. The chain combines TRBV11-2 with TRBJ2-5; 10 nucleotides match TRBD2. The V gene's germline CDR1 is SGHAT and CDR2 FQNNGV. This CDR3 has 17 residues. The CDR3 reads CACILALAGGTQETHYF. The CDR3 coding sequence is TGTGCCTGCATCTTAGCGTTAGCGGGGGGTACTCAAGAGACCCACTACTTC.

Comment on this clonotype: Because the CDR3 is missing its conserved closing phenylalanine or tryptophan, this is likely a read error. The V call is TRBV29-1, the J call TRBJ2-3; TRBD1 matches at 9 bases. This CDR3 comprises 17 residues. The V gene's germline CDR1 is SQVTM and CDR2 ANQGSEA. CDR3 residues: CNLLPYVTGGGTDTQYL. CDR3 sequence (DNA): TGCAACTTGCTCCCATATGTGACAGGGGGGGGCACAGATACGCAGTATCTT.

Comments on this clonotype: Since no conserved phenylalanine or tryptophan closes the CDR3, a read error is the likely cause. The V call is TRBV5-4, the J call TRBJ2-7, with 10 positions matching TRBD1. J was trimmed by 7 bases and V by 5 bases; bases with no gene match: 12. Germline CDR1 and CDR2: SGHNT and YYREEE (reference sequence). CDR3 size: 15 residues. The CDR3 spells CASSFRGTGVKEQYI. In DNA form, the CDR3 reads TGTGCCAGCAGTTTCCGTGGGACAGGGGTAAAGGAGCAGTACATC.

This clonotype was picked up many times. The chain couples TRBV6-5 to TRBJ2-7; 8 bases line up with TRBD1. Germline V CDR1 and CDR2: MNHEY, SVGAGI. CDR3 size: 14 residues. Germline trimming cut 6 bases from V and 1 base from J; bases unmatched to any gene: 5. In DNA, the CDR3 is TGTGCCAGCAGCACGACAGGGGTTTCCTACGAGCAGTACTTC. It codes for CASSTTGVSYEQYF.

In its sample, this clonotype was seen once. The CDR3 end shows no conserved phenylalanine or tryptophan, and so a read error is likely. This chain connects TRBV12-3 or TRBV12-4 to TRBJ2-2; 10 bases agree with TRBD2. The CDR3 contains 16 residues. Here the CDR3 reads CTSSFIAGGFTGELFI. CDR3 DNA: TGTACCAGCAGTTTCATAGCGGGAGGCTTCACCGGGGAGCTGTTTATT.

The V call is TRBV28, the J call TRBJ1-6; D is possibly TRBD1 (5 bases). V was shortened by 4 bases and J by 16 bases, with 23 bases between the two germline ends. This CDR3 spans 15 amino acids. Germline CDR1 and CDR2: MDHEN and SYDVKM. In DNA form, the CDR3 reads TGTGCCAGCAGTTCGGAACATGGGGCTGGATCATCTCTCCACTTT. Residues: CASSSEHGAGSSLHF. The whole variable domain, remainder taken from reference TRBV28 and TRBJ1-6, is DVKVTQSSRYLVKRTGEKVFLECVQDMDHENMFWYRQDPGLGLRLIYFSYDVKMKEKGDIPEGYSVSREKKERFSLILESASTNQTSMYLCASSSEHGAGSSLHFGNGTRLTVT.

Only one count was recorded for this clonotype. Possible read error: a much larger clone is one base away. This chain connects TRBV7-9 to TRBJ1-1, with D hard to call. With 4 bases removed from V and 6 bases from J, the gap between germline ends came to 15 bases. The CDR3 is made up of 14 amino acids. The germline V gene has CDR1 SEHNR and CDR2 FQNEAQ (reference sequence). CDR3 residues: CASSSSGIQPEAFF. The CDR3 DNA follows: TGTGCCAGCAGCTCATCCGGGATTCAACCTGAAGCTTTCTTT.

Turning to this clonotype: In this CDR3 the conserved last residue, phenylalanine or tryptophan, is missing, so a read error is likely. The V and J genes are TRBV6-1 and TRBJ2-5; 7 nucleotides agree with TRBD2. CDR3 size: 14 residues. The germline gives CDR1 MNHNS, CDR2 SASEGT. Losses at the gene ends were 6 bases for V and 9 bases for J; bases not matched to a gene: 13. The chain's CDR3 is CASSAAHGREAQYS. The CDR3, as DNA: TGTGCCAGCAGCGCAGCTCACGGCCGGGAGGCCCAGTACTCC.

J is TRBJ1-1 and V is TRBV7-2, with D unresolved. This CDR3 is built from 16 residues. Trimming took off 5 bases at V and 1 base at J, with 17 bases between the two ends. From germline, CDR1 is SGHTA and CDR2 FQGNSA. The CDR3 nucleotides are TGTGCCAGCAGCCCCGGGGTTTACCCTGCGAACACTGAAGCTTTCTTT. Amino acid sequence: CASSPGVYPANTEAFF.

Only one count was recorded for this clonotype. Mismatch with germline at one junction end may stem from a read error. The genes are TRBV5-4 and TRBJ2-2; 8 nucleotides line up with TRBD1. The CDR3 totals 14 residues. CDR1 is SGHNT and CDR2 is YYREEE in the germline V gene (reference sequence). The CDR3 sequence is CANKTGVDTGELFF. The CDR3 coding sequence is TGTGCCAATAAGACAGGGGTTGACACCGGGGAGCTATTTTTT.

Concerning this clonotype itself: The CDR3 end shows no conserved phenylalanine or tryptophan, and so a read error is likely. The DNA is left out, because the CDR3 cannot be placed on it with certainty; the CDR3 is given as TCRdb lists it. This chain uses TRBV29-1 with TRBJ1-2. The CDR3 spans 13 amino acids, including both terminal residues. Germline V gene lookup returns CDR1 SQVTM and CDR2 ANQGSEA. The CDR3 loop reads CSVLQTGGYGYTI.

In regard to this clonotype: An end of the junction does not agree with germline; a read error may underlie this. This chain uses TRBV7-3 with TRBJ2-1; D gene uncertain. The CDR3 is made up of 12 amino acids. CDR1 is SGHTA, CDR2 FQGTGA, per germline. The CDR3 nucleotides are TGTGCCAACAGCTTATCCGGCACTGAGCAGTTCTTT. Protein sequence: CANSLSGTEQFF.

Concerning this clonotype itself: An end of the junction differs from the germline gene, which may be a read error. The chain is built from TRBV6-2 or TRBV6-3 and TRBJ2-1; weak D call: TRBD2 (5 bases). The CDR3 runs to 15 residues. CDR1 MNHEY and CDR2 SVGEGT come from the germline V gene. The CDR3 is CASLWLASSYNELFF. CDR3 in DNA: TGTGCCTCCCTCTGGCTAGCCAGCTCCTACAATGAGCTGTTCTTC.